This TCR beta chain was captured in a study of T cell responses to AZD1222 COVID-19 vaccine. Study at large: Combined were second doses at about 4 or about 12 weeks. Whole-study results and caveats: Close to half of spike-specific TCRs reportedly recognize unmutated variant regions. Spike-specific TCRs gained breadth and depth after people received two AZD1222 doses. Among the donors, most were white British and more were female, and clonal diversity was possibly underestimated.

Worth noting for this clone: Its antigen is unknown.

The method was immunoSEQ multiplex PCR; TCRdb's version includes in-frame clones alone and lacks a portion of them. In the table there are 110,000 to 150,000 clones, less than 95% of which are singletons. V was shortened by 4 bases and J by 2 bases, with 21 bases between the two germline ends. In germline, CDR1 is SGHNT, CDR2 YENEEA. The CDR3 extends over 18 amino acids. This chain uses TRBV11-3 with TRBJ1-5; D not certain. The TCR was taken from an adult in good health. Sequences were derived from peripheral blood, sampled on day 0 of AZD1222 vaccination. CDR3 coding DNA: TGTGCCAGCAGCTCCCCACCTCGACCGCCGGGAGGCAATCAGCCCCAGCATTTT. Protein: CASSSPPRPPGGNQPQHF.